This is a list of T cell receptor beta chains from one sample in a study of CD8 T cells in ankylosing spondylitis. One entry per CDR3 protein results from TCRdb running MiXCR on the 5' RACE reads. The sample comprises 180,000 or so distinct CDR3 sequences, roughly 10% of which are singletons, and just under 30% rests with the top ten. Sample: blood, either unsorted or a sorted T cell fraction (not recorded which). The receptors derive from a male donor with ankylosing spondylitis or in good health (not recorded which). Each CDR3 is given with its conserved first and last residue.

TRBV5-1 CASSLAGANNEQFF
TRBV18 CASSPQSQETQYF
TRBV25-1 CASSEYIGGINYNEQFF
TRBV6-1 CASVAVGETQYF
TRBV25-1 CASTTGRSDGYTF
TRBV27 CASRVVGAHEQYF
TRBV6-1 CASSESGRTDGYTF
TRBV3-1 CASSRTGEAFF
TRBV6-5 CASSYRSAYTEAFF
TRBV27 CASSRRQNTEAFF
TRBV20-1 CSARGLGGESKNIQYF
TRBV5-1 CASSLGALSYEQYF
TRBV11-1 CASSLGGQERFNQPQHF
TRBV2 CASSDDSTSTDTQYF
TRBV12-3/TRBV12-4 CASSPPGQKYQETQYF
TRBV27 CASSPSDTLYGYTF
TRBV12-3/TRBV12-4 CASRSDDLPGNTIYF
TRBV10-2 CASRVDSGVGREQYF
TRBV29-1 CSVLSRDGRGYDEQYF
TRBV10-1 CASSESPMYSEQFF
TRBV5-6 CASSLNGQGPGNTIYF
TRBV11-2 CASSLSGQTYEQYF
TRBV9 CASSVGWLMREAGNEQFF
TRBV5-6 CASSLHRTGGQPNTEAFF
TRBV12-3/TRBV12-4 CASSRLAGSYEQYF
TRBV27 CASSLYSGNYGYTF
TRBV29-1 CSVSPGSGDTQYF
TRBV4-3 CASSQDWGSNQPQHF